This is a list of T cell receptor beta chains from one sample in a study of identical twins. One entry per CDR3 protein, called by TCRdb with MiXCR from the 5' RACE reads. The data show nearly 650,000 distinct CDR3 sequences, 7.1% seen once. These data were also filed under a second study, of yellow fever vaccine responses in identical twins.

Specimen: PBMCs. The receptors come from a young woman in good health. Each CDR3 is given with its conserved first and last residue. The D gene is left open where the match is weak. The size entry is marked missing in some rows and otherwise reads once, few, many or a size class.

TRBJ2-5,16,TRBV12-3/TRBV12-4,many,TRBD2,TGTGCCAGCAGCCCCAGGGCTAGCGGAAACCAAGAGACCCAGTACTTC,CASSPRASGNQETQYF
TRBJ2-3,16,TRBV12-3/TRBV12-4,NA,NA,TGTGCCAGCAGCTCACCGGGACGGAGTATCACAGATACGCAGTATTTT,CASSSPGRSITDTQYF
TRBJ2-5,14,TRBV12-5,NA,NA,TGTGCTAGTGACGCTGAAGGGGAGGAGGAGACCCAGTACTTC,CASDAEGEEETQYF
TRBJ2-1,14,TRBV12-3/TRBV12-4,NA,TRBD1,TGTGCCAGCAACCCGGACAGGAGTTACAATGAGCAGTTCTTC,CASNPDRSYNEQFF
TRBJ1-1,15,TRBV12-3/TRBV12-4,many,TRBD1,TGTGCCAGCAGTGCAAGACAGGGCCCGAACACTGAAGCTTTCTTT,CASSARQGPNTEAFF
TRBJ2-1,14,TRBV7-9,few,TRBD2,TGTGCCAGCAGCCGGACTAGCGAATTCAATGAGCAGTTCTTC,CASSRTSEFNEQFF
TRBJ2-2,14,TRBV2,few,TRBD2,TGTGCCAGCATCTTGACTAGCGGGCCCGGGGAGCTGTTTTTT,CASILTSGPGELFF
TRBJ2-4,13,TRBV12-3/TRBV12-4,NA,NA,TGTGCCAGCAGTTTTCCCTGGGAGGACATTCAGTACTTC,CASSFPWEDIQYF
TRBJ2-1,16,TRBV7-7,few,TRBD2,TGTGCCAGCAGCTTAGTTGGCGGGGGGGGTCCAGTAGAGCAGTTCTTC,CASSLVGGGGPVEQFF
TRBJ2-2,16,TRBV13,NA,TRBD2,TGTGCCAGCAGACCTAGGATCGGGGGGGACACCGGGGAGCTGTTTTTT,CASRPRIGGDTGELFF
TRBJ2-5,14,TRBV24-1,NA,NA,TGTGCCACCAGTGACCCCGACTATTTGGAGACCCAGTACTTC,CATSDPDYLETQYF
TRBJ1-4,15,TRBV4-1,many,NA,TGCGCCAGCAGCCAAGGATACGCGTTAGGTGAAAAACTGTTTTTT,CASSQGYALGEKLFF
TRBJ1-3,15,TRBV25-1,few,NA,TGTGCCAGCAGTGAAAACAGGGAGGGTGGAAACACCATATATTTT,CASSENREGGNTIYF
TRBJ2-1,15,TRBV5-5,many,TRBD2,TGTGCCAGCAGCCCAGACCTAGCGGGAGGGGTTGAGCAGTTCTTC,CASSPDLAGGVEQFF
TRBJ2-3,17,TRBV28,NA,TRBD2,TGTGCCAGCAGCCTTTCCGGGACTAGCGGCCGCACAGATACGCAGTATTTT,CASSLSGTSGRTDTQYF
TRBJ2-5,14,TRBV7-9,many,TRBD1,TGTGCCAGCAGCCTGGACAGGAACCAAGAGACCCAGTACTTC,CASSLDRNQETQYF
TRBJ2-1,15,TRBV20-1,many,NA,TGCAGTGCTGGCCTGTGGCGGACCTTTTACAATGAGCAGTTCTTC,CSAGLWRTFYNEQFF
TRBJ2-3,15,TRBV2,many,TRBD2,TGTGCCAGTCGACTAGCGGGAGTACTTGCAGATACGCAGTATTTT,CASRLAGVLADTQYF
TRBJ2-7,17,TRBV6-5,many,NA,TGTGCCAGCAGTTACTCGGCAGGCGAGCCCACACCAGACGAGCAGTACTTC,CASSYSAGEPTPDEQYF
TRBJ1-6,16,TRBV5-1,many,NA,TGCGCCAGCAGCTTGGCTGGGGGGCTCTATAATTCACCCCTCCACTTT,CASSLAGGLYNSPLHF
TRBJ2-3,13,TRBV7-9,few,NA,TGTGCCAGCAGCCCACCGTGGGCAGATACGCAGTATTTT,CASSPPWADTQYF
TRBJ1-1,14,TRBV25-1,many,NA,TGTGCCAGCAGTGCGGGCGGTGCGAACACTGAAGCTTTCTTT,CASSAGGANTEAFF
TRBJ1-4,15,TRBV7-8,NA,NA,TGTGCCAGCAGACCCCGGGGGGGCGCAAGGGAAAAACTGTTTTTT,CASRPRGGAREKLFF
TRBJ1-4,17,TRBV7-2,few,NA,TGTGCCAGCAGCTTAGGGTACTTCTCCCAAACTAATGAAAAACTGTTTTTT,CASSLGYFSQTNEKLFF
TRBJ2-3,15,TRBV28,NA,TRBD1,TGTGCCAGCAGCTACGGGACAGGGAGGACAGATACGCAGTATTTT,CASSYGTGRTDTQYF
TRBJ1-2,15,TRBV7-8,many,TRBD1,TGTGCCAGCAGCTTCCACAGGGGGCGAAGCTATGGCTACACCTTC,CASSFHRGRSYGYTF
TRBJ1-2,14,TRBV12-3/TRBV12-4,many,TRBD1,TGTGCCAGCAGTCTGACAGGGGCCGCTTATGGCTACACCTTC,CASSLTGAAYGYTF
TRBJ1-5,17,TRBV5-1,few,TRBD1,TGCGCCAGCAGCCCAGGACAGGGGGCGCGGGGCAATCAGCCCCAGCATTTT,CASSPGQGARGNQPQHF
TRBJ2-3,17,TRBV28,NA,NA,TGTGCCAGCAGTTTGGGTTCGTACGGGGGCCGCACAGATACGCAGTATTTT,CASSLGSYGGRTDTQYF
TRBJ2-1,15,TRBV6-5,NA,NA,TGTGCCAGCAGTTCTTCTGGACAACTCTACAATGAGCAGTTCTTC,CASSSSGQLYNEQFF
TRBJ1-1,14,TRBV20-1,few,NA,TGCAGTGCTATCTTTTCGGGAGGGGTGACTGAAGCTTTCTTT,CSAIFSGGVTEAFF
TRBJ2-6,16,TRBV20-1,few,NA,TGCAGTGCTAGGGGGGGCTCGGACTCTGGGGCCAACGTCCTGACTTTC,CSARGGSDSGANVLTF